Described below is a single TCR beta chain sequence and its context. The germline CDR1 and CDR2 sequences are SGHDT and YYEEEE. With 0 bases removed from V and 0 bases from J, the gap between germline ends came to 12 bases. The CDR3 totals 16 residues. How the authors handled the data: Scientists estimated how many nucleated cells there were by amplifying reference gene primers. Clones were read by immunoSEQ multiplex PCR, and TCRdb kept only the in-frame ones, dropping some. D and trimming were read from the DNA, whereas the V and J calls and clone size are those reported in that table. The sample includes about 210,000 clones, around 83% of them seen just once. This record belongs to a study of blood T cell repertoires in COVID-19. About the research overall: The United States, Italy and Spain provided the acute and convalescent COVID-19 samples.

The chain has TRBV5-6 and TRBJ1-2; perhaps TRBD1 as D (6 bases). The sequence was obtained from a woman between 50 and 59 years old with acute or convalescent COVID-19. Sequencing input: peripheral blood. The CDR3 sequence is CASSLAGQRANYGYTF. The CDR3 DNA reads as TGTGCCAGCAGCTTGGCCGGACAGAGAGCTAACTATGGCTACACCTTC. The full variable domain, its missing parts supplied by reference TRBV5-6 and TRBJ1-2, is DAGVTQSPTHLIKTRGQQVTLRCSPKSGHDTVSWYQQALGQGPQFIFQYYEEEERQRGNFPDRFSGHQFPNYSSELNVNALLLGDSALYLCASSLAGQRANYGYTFGSGTRLTVV.